Reported below is one TCR beta chain. Its matching antigen is unknown. This entry comes from a study of cytomegalovirus exposure and HLA in healthy donors. General study findings and limits: Cytomegalovirus association was assigned to approximately 180 TCR beta chains.

This CDR3 has 15 amino acids. The V end was cut by 1 base, the J end by 3 bases, with 9 bases between. Germline values: CDR1 SNHLY, CDR2 FYNNEI. Repertoires were generated with immunoSEQ multiplex PCR, while TCRdb's copy carries only in-frame clones and drops some. The sample carries 150,000 or so clones, about 88% recorded once. Sequenced material: PBMCs. This TCR was sampled from a woman younger than 30 in good health and CMV-seropositive. This sequence joins TRBV2 and TRBJ1-4; D is perhaps TRBD1 (6 bases). DNA for the CDR3: TGTGCCAGCAGTGAAGAAGGGGGTTCTAATGAAAAACTGTTTTTT. Translation gives CASSEEGGSNEKLFF.